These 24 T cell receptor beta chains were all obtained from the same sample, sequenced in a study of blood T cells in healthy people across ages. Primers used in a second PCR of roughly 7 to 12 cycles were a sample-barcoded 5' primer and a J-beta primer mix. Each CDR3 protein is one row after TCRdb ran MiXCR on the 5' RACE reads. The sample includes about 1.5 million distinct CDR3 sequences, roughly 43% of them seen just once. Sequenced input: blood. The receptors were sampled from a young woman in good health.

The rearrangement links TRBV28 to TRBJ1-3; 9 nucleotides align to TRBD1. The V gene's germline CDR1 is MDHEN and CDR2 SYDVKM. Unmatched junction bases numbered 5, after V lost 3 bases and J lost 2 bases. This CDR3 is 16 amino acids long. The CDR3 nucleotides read TGTGCCAGCAGTTTGACAGGGGGGGCTGCTGGAAACACCATATATTTT. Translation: CASSLTGGAAGNTIYF.

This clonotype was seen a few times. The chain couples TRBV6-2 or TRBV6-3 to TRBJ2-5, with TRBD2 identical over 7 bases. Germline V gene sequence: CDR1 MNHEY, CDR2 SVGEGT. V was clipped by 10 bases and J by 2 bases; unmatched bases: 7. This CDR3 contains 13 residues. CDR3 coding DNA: TGTGCCACCCAGGGAGGGCGGCAAGAGACCCAGTACTTC. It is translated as CATQGGRQETQYF.

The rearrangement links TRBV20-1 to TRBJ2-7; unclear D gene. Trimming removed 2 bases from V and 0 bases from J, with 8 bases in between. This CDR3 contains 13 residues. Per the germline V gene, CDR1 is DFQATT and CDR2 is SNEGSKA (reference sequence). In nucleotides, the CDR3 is TGCAGTGCTAGATTCGCGAGCTCCTACGAGCAGTACTTC. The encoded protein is CSARFASSYEQYF.

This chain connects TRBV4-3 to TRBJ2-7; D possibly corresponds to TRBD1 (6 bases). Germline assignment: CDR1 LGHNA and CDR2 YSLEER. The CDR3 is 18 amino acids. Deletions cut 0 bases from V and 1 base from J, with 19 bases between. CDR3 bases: TGCGCCAGCAGCCAAGATCCCGTTGGGGGCCTCCTTTCCTACGAGCAGTACTTC. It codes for CASSQDPVGGLLSYEQYF.

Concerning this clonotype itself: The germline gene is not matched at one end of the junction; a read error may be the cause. The CDR3 is CASSVPGLAGVNERFF. As DNA, the CDR3 is TGTGCCAGCAGCGTTCCGGGACTAGCGGGAGTTAATGAGCGGTTCTTC. This chain uses TRBV6-2 or TRBV6-3 with TRBJ2-1; 14 nucleotides align to TRBD2. The CDR3 spans 16 residues. Germline V gene sequence: CDR1 MNHEY, CDR2 SVGEGT.

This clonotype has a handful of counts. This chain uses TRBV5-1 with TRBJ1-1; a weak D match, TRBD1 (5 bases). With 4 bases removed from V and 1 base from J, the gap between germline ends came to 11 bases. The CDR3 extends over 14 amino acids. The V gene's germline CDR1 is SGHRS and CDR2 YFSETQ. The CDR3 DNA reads TGCGCCAGCAGCACGACAGCGGGGAACACTGAAGCTTTCTTT. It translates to CASSTTAGNTEAFF.

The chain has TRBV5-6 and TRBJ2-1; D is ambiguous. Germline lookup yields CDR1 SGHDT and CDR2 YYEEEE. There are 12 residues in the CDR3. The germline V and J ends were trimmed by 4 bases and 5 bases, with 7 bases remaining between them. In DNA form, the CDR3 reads TGTGCCAGCAGCAGGCCTCACAATGAGCAGTTCTTC. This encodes CASSRPHNEQFF. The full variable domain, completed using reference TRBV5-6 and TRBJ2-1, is DAGVTQSPTHLIKTRGQQVTLRCSPKSGHDTVSWYQQALGQGPQFIFQYYEEEERQRGNFPDRFSGHQFPNYSSELNVNALLLGDSALYLCASSRPHNEQFFGPGTRLTVL.

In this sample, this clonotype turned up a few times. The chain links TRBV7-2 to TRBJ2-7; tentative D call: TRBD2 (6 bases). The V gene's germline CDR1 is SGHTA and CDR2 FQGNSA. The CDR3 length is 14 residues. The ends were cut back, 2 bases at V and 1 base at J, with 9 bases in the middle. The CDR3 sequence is CASSLIGLSYEQYF. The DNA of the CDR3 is TGTGCCAGCAGCTTAATAGGACTATCCTACGAGCAGTACTTC. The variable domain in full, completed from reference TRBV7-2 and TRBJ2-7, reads GAGVSQSPSNKVTEKGKDVELRCDPISGHTALYWYRQSLGQGLEFLIYFQGNSAPDKSGLPSDRFSAERTGGSVSTLTIQRTQQEDSAVYLCASSLIGLSYEQYFGPGTRLTVT.

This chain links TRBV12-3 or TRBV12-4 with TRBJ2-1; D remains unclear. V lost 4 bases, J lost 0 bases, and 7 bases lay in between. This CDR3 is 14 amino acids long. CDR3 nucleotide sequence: TGTGCCAGCAGTTACGTCCCCTCCTACAATGAGCAGTTCTTC. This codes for CASSYVPSYNEQFF.

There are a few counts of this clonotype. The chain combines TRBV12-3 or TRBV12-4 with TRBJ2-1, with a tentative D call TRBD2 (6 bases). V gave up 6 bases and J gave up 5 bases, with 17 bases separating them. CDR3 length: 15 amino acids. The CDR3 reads CASSLMEGRHNEQFF. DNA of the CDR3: TGTGCCAGCAGCCTGATGGAGGGGCGCCACAATGAGCAGTTCTTC.

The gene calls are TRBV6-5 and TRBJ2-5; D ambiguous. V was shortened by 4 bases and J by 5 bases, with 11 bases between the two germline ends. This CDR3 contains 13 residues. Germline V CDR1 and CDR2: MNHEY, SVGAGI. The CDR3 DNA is TGTGCCAGCAGTTGGGTCTCCCGGGAGACCCAGTACTTC. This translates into CASSWVSRETQYF.

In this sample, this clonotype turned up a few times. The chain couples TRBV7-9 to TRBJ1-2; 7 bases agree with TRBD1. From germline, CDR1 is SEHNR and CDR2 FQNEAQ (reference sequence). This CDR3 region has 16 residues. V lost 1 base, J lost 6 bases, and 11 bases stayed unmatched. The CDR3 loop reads CASSLVPPPGGHGYTF. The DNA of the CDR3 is TGTGCCAGCAGCTTAGTGCCCCCGCCAGGGGGGCATGGCTACACCTTC.

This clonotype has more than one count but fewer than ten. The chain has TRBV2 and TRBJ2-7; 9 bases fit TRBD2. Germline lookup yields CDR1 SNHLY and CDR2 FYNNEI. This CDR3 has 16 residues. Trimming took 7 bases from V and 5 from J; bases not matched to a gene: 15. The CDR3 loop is CASMGNSGRSQDEQYF. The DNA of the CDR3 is TGTGCCAGCATGGGAAATAGCGGGAGAAGTCAGGACGAGCAGTACTTC.

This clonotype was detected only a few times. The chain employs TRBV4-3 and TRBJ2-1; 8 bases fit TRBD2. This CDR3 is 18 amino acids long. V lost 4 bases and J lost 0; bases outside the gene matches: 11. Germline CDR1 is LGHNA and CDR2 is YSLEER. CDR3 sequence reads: CASSRKTLSGSSYNEQFF. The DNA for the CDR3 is TGCGCCAGCAGCCGAAAGACCTTAAGCGGGAGCTCCTACAATGAGCAGTTCTTC.

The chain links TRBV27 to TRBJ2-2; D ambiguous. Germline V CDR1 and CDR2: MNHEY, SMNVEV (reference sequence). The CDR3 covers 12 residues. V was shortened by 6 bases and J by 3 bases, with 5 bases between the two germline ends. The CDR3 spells CASRLYTGELFF. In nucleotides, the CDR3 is TGTGCCAGCAGACTATACACCGGGGAGCTGTTTTTT.

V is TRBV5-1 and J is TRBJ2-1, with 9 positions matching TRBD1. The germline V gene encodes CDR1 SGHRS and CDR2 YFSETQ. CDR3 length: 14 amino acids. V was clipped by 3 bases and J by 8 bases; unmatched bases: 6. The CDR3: CASSSTGGFDEQFF. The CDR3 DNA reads TGCGCCAGCAGCTCGACAGGGGGGTTTGATGAGCAGTTCTTC.

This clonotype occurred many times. As DNA, the CDR3 is TGTGCCAGCAGCCAGGGACCGAACACTGAAGCTTTCTTT. It translates to CASSQGPNTEAFF. V is TRBV3-1 and J is TRBJ1-1, with D perhaps TRBD1 (5 bases). Germline V gives CDR1 LGHDT, CDR2 YNNKEL (reference sequence). Trimming took 3 bases from V and 1 from J, leaving 6 bases between them. This CDR3 has 13 amino acids. Using reference TRBV3-1 and TRBJ1-1 for the parts outside the CDR3, the full variable domain is DTAVSQTPKYLVTQMGNDKSIKCEQNLGHDTMYWYKQDSKKFLKIMFSYNNKELIINETVPNRFSPKSPDKAHLNLHINSLELGDSAVYFCASSQGPNTEAFFGQGTRLTVV.

CDR3 DNA sequence: TGTGCCAGCAGTTACTCTCGGGACAGCACAGATACGCAGTATTTT. Translation gives CASSYSRDSTDTQYF. V is TRBV6-5 and J is TRBJ2-3, with D possibly called TRBD1 or TRBD2 (5 bases each). Trimming removed 0 bases at V and 0 bases at J, with 7 bases between. Per germline, CDR1 MNHEY and CDR2 SVGAGI. The CDR3 covers 15 residues.

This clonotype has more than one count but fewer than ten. CDR3 residues: CSAFLGSGSEQPQHF. DNA of the CDR3: TGCAGTGCTTTTTTGGGCTCAGGGTCGGAACAGCCCCAGCATTTT. The rearrangement joins TRBV20-1 to TRBJ1-5; possible D gene TRBD1, 5 bases. The CDR3 length is 15 residues. Trimming cost V 5 bases and J 7 bases, with 21 bases left between them. CDR1 and CDR2 (germline): DFQATT, SNEGSKA (reference sequence).

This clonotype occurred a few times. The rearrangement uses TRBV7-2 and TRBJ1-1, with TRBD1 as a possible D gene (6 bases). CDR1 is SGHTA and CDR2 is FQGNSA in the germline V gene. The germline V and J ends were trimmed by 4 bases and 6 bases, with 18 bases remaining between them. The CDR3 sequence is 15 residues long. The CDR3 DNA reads TGTGCCAGCAGCTCGGAACTACAGGGTGCAGCTGAAGCTTTCTTT. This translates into CASSSELQGAAEAFF.

The CDR3 spells CASSATSGGEDTQYF. For the CDR3, the DNA is TGCGCCAGCAGCGCGACTAGCGGGGGAGAAGATACGCAGTATTTT. The chain links TRBV4-1 to TRBJ2-3; 12 nucleotides agree with TRBD2. From germline, CDR1 is MGHRA and CDR2 YSYEKL. V dropped 5 bases and J dropped 5; count of bases not matched to a gene: 5. This CDR3 region has 15 residues.

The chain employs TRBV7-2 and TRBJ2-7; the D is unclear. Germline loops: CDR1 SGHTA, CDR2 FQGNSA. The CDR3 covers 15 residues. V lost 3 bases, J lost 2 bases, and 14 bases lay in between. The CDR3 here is CASSFYAPGPYEQYF. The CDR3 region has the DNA TGTGCCAGCAGCTTCTACGCCCCTGGTCCCTACGAGCAGTACTTC.

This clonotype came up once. This chain's CDR3 is CATHPSPGTQYF. The CDR3 DNA follows: TGTGCCACCCATCCCAGCCCGGGGACCCAGTACTTC. V is TRBV7-2 and J is TRBJ2-5; D not resolved. From germline, CDR1 is SGHTA and CDR2 FQGNSA. The CDR3 extends over 12 amino acids. The V gene lost 10 bases and the J gene lost 7 bases, with 16 bases spanning the gap.

The CDR3 region is CAISESVVRRWDTQYF. The CDR3 nucleotides read TGTGCCATCAGTGAGTCGGTAGTAAGGAGGTGGGATACGCAGTATTTT. The chain recombines TRBV10-3 with TRBJ2-3, with D perhaps matching TRBD2 (5 bases). The CDR3 sequence is 16 residues long. Trimming removed 0 bases at V and 6 bases at J, with 16 bases between. Germline CDR1 ENHRY, CDR2 SYGVKD.